These T cell receptor beta chains were read from a single sample in a study of T cell changes during pregnancy in multiple sclerosis. Clones were read by immunoSEQ multiplex PCR, and TCRdb kept only the in-frame ones, dropping some. The top ten hold approximately 0.68% of the sample, which has roughly 22,000 clones, 90% to 95% seen once. Source: CD4+ T cells from peripheral blood mononuclear cells, taken after pregnancy. The receptor source for this set is a female donor in good health, enrolled as a control in a pregnancy study. CDR3s include the opening cysteine and the closing phenylalanine or tryptophan. Fields, in order: J gene, V gene, CDR3 protein.

j_call: TRBJ2-7
v_call: TRBV21-1
cdr3_aa: CASSVRDRSYEQYF

j_call: TRBJ1-4
v_call: TRBV11-2
cdr3_aa: CASSLVGQGDFLSRKLFF

j_call: TRBJ1-1
v_call: TRBV11-1
cdr3_aa: CASSFGQQGAEAFF

j_call: TRBJ1-1
v_call: TRBV7-9
cdr3_aa: CASSSRATGAFF

j_call: TRBJ2-3
v_call: TRBV6-1
cdr3_aa: CASSVGSGRRVFSTDTQYF

j_call: TRBJ1-3
v_call: TRBV7-9
cdr3_aa: CASSPSAGNTIYF

j_call: TRBJ2-7
v_call: TRBV5-1
cdr3_aa: CATTPDPGSYEQYF

j_call: TRBJ1-2
v_call: TRBV9
cdr3_aa: CASSSLGQGAPGYTF

j_call: TRBJ1-3
v_call: TRBV19
cdr3_aa: CASSRREENTIYF

j_call: TRBJ2-1
v_call: TRBV9
cdr3_aa: CASSVGPSNEQFF

j_call: TRBJ2-1
v_call: TRBV5-6
cdr3_aa: CATTSNNEQFF

j_call: TRBJ1-2
v_call: TRBV28
cdr3_aa: CASRAAGRGGYTF

j_call: TRBJ1-6
v_call: TRBV7-2
cdr3_aa: CASSLIPGVYNSPLHF

j_call: TRBJ1-1
v_call: TRBV7-2
cdr3_aa: CASSLAAMNTEAFF